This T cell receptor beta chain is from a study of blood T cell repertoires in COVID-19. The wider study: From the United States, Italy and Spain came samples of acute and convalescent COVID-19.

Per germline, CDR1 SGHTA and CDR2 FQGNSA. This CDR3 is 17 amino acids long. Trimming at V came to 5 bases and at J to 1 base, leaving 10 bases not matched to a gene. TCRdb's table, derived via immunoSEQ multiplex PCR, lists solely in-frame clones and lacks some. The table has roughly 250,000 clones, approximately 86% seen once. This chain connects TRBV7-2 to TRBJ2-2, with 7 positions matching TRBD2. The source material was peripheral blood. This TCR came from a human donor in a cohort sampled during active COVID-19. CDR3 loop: CASSPSVERENTGELFF. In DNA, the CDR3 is TGTGCCAGCAGCCCGAGCGTCGAGCGGGAGAACACCGGGGAGCTGTTTTTT. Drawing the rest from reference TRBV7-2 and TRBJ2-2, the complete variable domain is GAGVSQSPSNKVTEKGKDVELRCDPISGHTALYWYRQSLGQGLEFLIYFQGNSAPDKSGLPSDRFSAERTGGSVSTLTIQRTQQEDSAVYLCASSPSVERENTGELFFGEGSRLTVL.